These 9 T cell receptor beta chains were all obtained from the same sample, sequenced in a study of blood T cells in healthy people across ages (dated by TCRdb to 2015 to 2017). The library was prepared using 5' RACE. Data came from an Illumina HiSeq 2500. A second roughly 7 to 11 cycle PCR used a sample-barcoded 5' primer and a J-beta primer mix. TCRdb redid the processing of the public reads, applying fastp at Q25 and MiXCR, and retained in-frame beta chains. Each CDR3 protein appears once, grouped with its most common genes and DNA. The sample table holds about a million distinct CDR3 sequences, of which less than 45% were seen once. Clones ranked in the top ten supply about 12% of the sample. Sequences were obtained from blood. Receptors were obtained from a young man in good health.

This clonotype was seen at least ten times. The rearrangement links TRBV2 to TRBJ2-1; 13 positions match TRBD2. Germline CDR1 reads SNHLY; CDR2 reads FYNNEI. The V gene end was trimmed by 6 bases and the J gene end by 1 base; junction bases not matched to a gene: 3. This CDR3 has 16 residues. The CDR3 region is CASRGTSGASYNEQFF. In DNA, the CDR3 is TGTGCCAGCAGGGGGACTAGCGGGGCTTCCTACAATGAGCAGTTCTTC.

V usage is TRBV18 and J usage is TRBJ1-2, with TRBD1 matching 7 bases. The V segment lost 2 bases and the J segment 5 bases; nucleotides outside the gene matches: 8. The CDR3 consists of 15 residues. The V gene's germline CDR1 is KGHSH and CDR2 LQKENI. The CDR3: CASSPANRGKYGYTF. The CDR3 coding sequence is TGTGCCAGCTCACCAGCCAACAGGGGCAAATATGGCTACACCTTC.

The chain employs TRBV14 and TRBJ1-1; D gene ambiguous. The V end was cut by 4 bases, the J end by 3 bases, with 9 bases between. This CDR3 contains 13 residues. Germline V lookup: CDR1 SGHDN, CDR2 FVKESK. CDR3 bases: TGTGCCAGCAGCCCCCCGATAGACACTGAAGCTTTCTTT. It specifies CASSPPIDTEAFF.

A word on this clonotype: The junction shows a germline mismatch at one end, possibly a read error. The gene calls are TRBV7-2 and TRBJ2-6, with 7 nucleotides matching TRBD1. This CDR3 has 19 amino acids. In germline, CDR1 is SGHTA, CDR2 FQGNSA. The CDR3 is CASSRRTGSVVSGANVPTF. The CDR3 DNA reads TGTGCCAGCAGTCGAAGGACAGGAAGCGTTGTATCTGGGGCCAACGTCCCGACTTTC.

This clonotype was detected a few times. CDR3 sequence (DNA): TGTGCCAGCAGCTCTCTTCGGGGGACAGTATATGGCTACACCTTC. As protein: CASSSLRGTVYGYTF. The V and J genes are TRBV7-2 and TRBJ1-2; 7 nucleotides align to TRBD1. The trim removed 4 bases at V and 5 bases at J, leaving 10 bases unmatched. The CDR3 covers 15 residues. Germline V lookup: CDR1 SGHTA, CDR2 FQGNSA.

The chain employs TRBV29-1 and TRBJ2-7; TRBD1 matches at 9 bases. Germline trimming cut 6 bases from V and 3 bases from J; bases unmatched to any gene: 6. The germline CDR1 and CDR2 sequences are SQVTM and ANQGSEA. This CDR3 contains 13 residues. Here the CDR3 reads CSVTKTGGYEQYF. In nucleotides, the CDR3 is TGCAGCGTCACCAAGACAGGGGGCTACGAGCAGTACTTC.

The rearrangement links TRBV3-1 to TRBJ2-1, with a tentative D call TRBD1 (5 bases). Trimming left V 0 bases short and J 4 bases short, with 16 bases between. The germline V gene has CDR1 LGHDT and CDR2 YNNKEL (reference sequence). The CDR3 sequence is 17 residues long. CDR3 region: CASSQDWGSESYNEQFF. Written as DNA, the CDR3 is TGTGCCAGCAGCCAAGACTGGGGCAGCGAATCTTACAATGAGCAGTTCTTC.

There are a few counts of this clonotype. V is TRBV27 and J is TRBJ1-1; D is unresolved. The V end was cut by 10 bases, the J end by 0 bases, with 12 bases between. CDR3 length: 13 residues. Germline V CDR1 and CDR2: MNHEY, SMNVEV (reference sequence). CDR3 sequence reads: CATQSGLNTEAFF. DNA for the CDR3: TGTGCCACCCAATCCGGATTGAACACTGAAGCTTTCTTT.

This clonotype has more than one count but fewer than ten. The rearrangement uses TRBV5-1 and TRBJ2-2; tentatively, D is TRBD2 (5 bases). V lost 5 bases to trimming and J lost 0 bases, with 8 bases between them. Germline assignment: CDR1 SGHRS and CDR2 YFSETQ. The CDR3 contains 14 residues. DNA of the CDR3: TGCGCCAGCAGAGAGGGCTCGAACACCGGGGAGCTGTTTTTT. Amino acids: CASREGSNTGELFF.